One and the same sample provided the 27 T cell receptor beta chains below, sequenced in a study of blood T cell repertoires in COVID-19. This table comes from immunoSEQ multiplex PCR, and its TCRdb copy is limited to in-frame clones, with some not included. The table has approximately 300,000 clones, over 80% seen once. Specimen: peripheral blood. The receptors come from a woman aged 45-60 years with active or convalescent COVID-19.

This clone was seen only once. The chain has TRBV5-1 and TRBJ1-2; D is possibly TRBD1 (5 bases). The CDR3 contains 16 residues. Trimming stripped 7 bases from V and 8 bases from J, with 27 bases between. Germline V gene data show CDR1 as SGHRS and CDR2 as YFSETQ. CDR3 bases: TGCGCCAGCGCGAAAGGAATGATCGGGACTGAAGTGGGCTACACCTTC. Translation: CASAKGMIGTEVGYTF.

The CDR3 protein is CASTNLQGGYGYTF. The CDR3 region has the DNA TGTGCCAGCACCAACCTACAGGGTGGCTATGGCTACACCTTC. The chain links TRBV11-2 to TRBJ1-2, with TRBD1 as a possible D gene (6 bases). Germline CDR1 reads SGHAT; CDR2 reads FQNNGV. Trimming shortened V by 7 bases and J by 4 bases, and 16 bases separated the two germline ends. This CDR3 region has 14 residues.

The chain carries TRBV1 and TRBJ1-2; TRBD1 is the table's D call, not checked against the DNA. TRBV1 is marked as a pseudogene. The CDR3 covers 18 residues. The CDR3 loop is CTSSQDKLEQPIIYGYTF. For the CDR3, the DNA is TGCACCAGCAGCCAAGATAAGCTTGAACAGCCGATAATCTATGGCTACACCTTC.

The V and J genes are TRBV5-1 and TRBJ2-3, with 9 bases aligning to TRBD2. V lost 4 bases, J lost 5 bases, and 14 bases stayed unmatched. The germline V gene encodes CDR1 SGHRS and CDR2 YFSETQ. The CDR3 is made up of 17 amino acids. CDR3 loop: CASSPRGVAGDKDTQYF. CDR3 coding DNA: TGCGCCAGCAGCCCCAGGGGGGTAGCGGGAGATAAAGATACGCAGTATTTT.

J is TRBJ2-3 and V is TRBV9; D may be TRBD2 (6 bases). Germline V gene data show CDR1 as SGDLS and CDR2 as YYNGEE. V lost 1 base to trimming and J lost 2 bases, with 17 bases between them. This CDR3 is built from 17 residues. Here the CDR3 DNA reads TGTGCCAGCAGCGTATCGGGGCTAGCGCAACTCACAGATACGCAGTATTTT. Translating it yields CASSVSGLAQLTDTQYF. The full variable domain, its missing parts supplied by reference TRBV9 and TRBJ2-3, is DSGVTQTPKHLITATGQRVTLRCSPRSGDLSVYWYQQSLDQGLQFLIQYYNGEERAKGNILERFSAQQFPDLHSELNLSSLELGDSALYFCASSVSGLAQLTDTQYFGPGTRLTVL.

The V call is TRBV6-5, the J call TRBJ1-5; 7 bases map to TRBD1. CDR3 length equals 14 residues. Trimming took 4 bases from V and 4 from J; bases not matched to a gene: 4. Per the germline V gene, CDR1 is MNHEY and CDR2 is SVGAGI. This CDR3 is CASSSYRGNQPQHF. In nucleotides, the CDR3 is TGTGCCAGCAGTTCTTACAGGGGAAATCAGCCCCAGCATTTT.

The chain recombines TRBV2 with TRBJ2-7; TRBD1 matches at 7 bases. After removal of 1 base from V and 5 bases from J, the junction contained 8 bases not matched to a gene. This CDR3 has 15 amino acids. Germline values: CDR1 SNHLY, CDR2 FYNNEI. The CDR3: CASSEVVGQVHEQYF. The DNA for the CDR3 is TGTGCCAGCAGTGAAGTTGTAGGACAGGTTCACGAGCAGTACTTC. The full variable domain, with the rest looked up from reference TRBV2 and TRBJ2-7, is EPEVTQTPSHQVTQMGQEVILRCVPISNHLYFYWYRQILGQKVEFLVSFYNNEISEKSEIFDDQFSVERPDGSNFTLKIRSTKLEDSAMYFCASSEVVGQVHEQYFGPGTRLTVT.

This rearrangement joins TRBV28 to TRBJ1-2; 8 bases are a match to TRBD1. From germline, CDR1 is MDHEN and CDR2 SYDVKM. With 1 base clipped from V and 5 bases from J, the junction kept 3 bases outside the gene matches. The CDR3 consists of 14 residues. The CDR3 nucleotides read TGTGCCAGCAGTTTATTTCAGGGGGCATATGGCTACACCTTC. Protein sequence: CASSLFQGAYGYTF.

DNA of the CDR3: TGCAGCGTTATGCGAAGGGCCGCGCGGGGCGAGCAGTACTTC. Amino acid sequence: CSVMRRAARGEQYF. The genes are TRBV29-1 and TRBJ2-7; TRBD2 might be the D (6 bases). The germline gives CDR1 SQVTM, CDR2 ANQGSEA. Trimming stripped 5 bases from V and 6 bases from J, with 20 bases between. The CDR3 spans 14 residues.

This clone was counted ten times or more. V and J are TRBV9 and TRBJ1-1; D is unclear. The CDR3 runs 14 residues. The germline V gene encodes CDR1 SGDLS and CDR2 YYNGEE. V lost 0 bases, J lost 8 bases, and 14 bases lay in between. CDR3 nucleotides: TGTGCCAGCAGCGTAGATACAGTGACTACCGAAGCTTTCTTT. Protein: CASSVDTVTTEAFF.

The chain employs TRBV11-1 and TRBJ1-1; D is perhaps TRBD1 (6 bases). Germline-derived CDR1 and CDR2 are SGHAT and FQDESV (reference sequence). V was shortened by 1 base and J by 1 base, with 10 bases between the two germline ends. The CDR3 totals 15 residues. The CDR3 bases are TGTGCCAGCAGCTTAGAGGTAGGGGGGAACACTGAAGCTTTCTTT. Its translation: CASSLEVGGNTEAFF.

V usage is TRBV6-2 or TRBV6-3 and J usage is TRBJ1-5; the D gene is possibly TRBD1 (6 bases). V was cut by 6 bases and J by 3 bases, with 15 bases left in between. This CDR3 has 15 residues. Germline CDR1 is MNHEY and CDR2 is SVGEGT. The CDR3 loop reads CASSLREGDNQPQHF. The CDR3 bases are TGTGCCAGCAGCCTACGGGAGGGGGACAATCAGCCCCAGCATTTT.

The rearrangement links TRBV29-1 to TRBJ1-1; perhaps TRBD1 as D (5 bases). In germline, CDR1 is SQVTM, CDR2 ANQGSEA. CDR3 length: 13 amino acids. V gave up 2 bases and J gave up 4 bases, with 11 bases separating them. CDR3: CSVETEQGTEAFF. CDR3 coding DNA: TGCAGCGTTGAAACCGAGCAGGGCACTGAAGCTTTCTTT.

The table lists this clone with a few counts. The genes are TRBV4-2 and TRBJ2-4; 8 bases match TRBD2. V lost 0 bases, J lost 5 bases, and 9 bases stayed unmatched. The CDR3 sequence is 17 residues long. Germline V CDR1 and CDR2: LGHNA, YNFKEQ. CDR3 DNA sequence: TGTGCCAGCAGCCAAGATGGATTAGCGGGATCTCAAAACATTCAGTACTTC. It translates to CASSQDGLAGSQNIQYF.

A single count supports this clone. The gene calls are TRBV6-6 and TRBJ1-1, with D perhaps matching TRBD1 (6 bases). CDR3 length: 17 amino acids. V lost 5 bases, J lost 3 bases, and 22 bases lay in between. Germline loops: CDR1 MNHNY, CDR2 SVGAGI (reference sequence). The CDR3 region is CASSRWVEGEGDTEAFF. The CDR3 region has the DNA TGTGCCAGCAGTAGATGGGTCGAGGGAGAGGGGGACACTGAAGCTTTCTTT.

V gene TRBV6-5 combines with J gene TRBJ1-2, with 7 bases fitting TRBD1. Germline lookup yields CDR1 MNHEY and CDR2 SVGAGI. Trimming cost V 9 bases and J 3 bases; bases outside gene matches: 4. This CDR3 has 12 residues. Here the CDR3 reads CASLDRDYGYTF. CDR3 nucleotide sequence: TGTGCCAGTCTCGACAGGGACTATGGCTACACCTTC.

The chain carries TRBV7-8 and TRBJ1-5; a weak D match, TRBD1 (6 bases). V lost 5 bases and J lost 9, with 20 bases in between. The germline V gene has CDR1 SGHVS and CDR2 FQNEAQ. The CDR3 loop spans 15 amino acids. CDR3 DNA: TGTGCCAGCAGCGGGGGGGCTTCCTCAACAACGCCCCAGCATTTT. It is translated as CASSGGASSTTPQHF.

J is TRBJ1-2 and V is TRBV6-5; the match to TRBD1 covers 7 bases. The CDR3 has 15 residues. The V gene end was trimmed by 6 bases and the J gene end by 6 bases; junction bases not matched to a gene: 13. The germline CDR1 and CDR2 sequences are MNHEY and SVGAGI. The DNA for the CDR3 is TGTGCCAGCAGCGAGCGTCCCGGGACAGCGGATGGCTACACCTTC. Translation gives CASSERPGTADGYTF.

The CDR3 DNA reads as TGTGCCACCAGCAGAGATAGCGGGACCCCTACCGAGCAGTTCTTC. Its translation: CATSRDSGTPTEQFF. The gene calls are TRBV15 and TRBJ2-1, with TRBD2 matching over 8 bases. This CDR3 is built from 15 residues. J was trimmed by 10 bases and V by 0 bases; bases with no gene match: 8. Germline CDR1 and CDR2: LNHNV and YYDKDF (reference sequence).

The chain combines TRBV5-1 with TRBJ1-5; D is possibly TRBD1 (5 bases). Germline CDR1 is SGHRS and CDR2 is YFSETQ. Trimming stripped 1 base from V and 5 bases from J, with 10 bases between. The CDR3 has 14 residues. DNA of the CDR3: TGCGCCAGCAGCTTGTTGGGGGGGGATCAGCCCCAGCATTTT. It codes for CASSLLGGDQPQHF.

This CDR3 is CASSSPKLAETDEQYF. CDR3 nucleotide sequence: TGTGCCAGCAGCTCCCCAAAACTAGCGGAAACTGACGAGCAGTACTTC. The chain carries TRBV11-2 and TRBJ2-7; 8 nucleotides agree with TRBD2. The V gene's germline CDR1 is SGHAT and CDR2 FQNNGV. V lost 4 bases and J lost 5; bases outside the gene matches: 13. This CDR3 has 16 residues.

The chain combines TRBV3-1 (or the pseudogene TRBV3-2) with TRBJ2-1; 11 bases fit TRBD2. The CDR3 loop spans 16 amino acids. V gave up 2 bases and J gave up 7 bases; unmatched junction bases: 7. Germline CDR1 is LGHDT and CDR2 is YNNKEL (reference sequence). This CDR3 is CASSQFGLAGFNEQFF. The CDR3 DNA reads TGTGCCAGCAGCCAATTTGGACTAGCGGGTTTTAATGAGCAGTTCTTC.

This chain links TRBV3-1 (or the pseudogene TRBV3-2) with TRBJ2-5, with no clear D. Trimming shortened V by 4 bases and J by 5 bases, and 8 bases separated the two germline ends. The CDR3 consists of 12 residues. Germline values: CDR1 LGHDT, CDR2 YNNKEL (reference sequence). The CDR3 here is CASSPTRETQYF. Here the CDR3 DNA reads TGTGCCAGCAGCCCCACCAGGGAGACCCAGTACTTC.

The J gene is TRBJ1-1, the V gene TRBV29-1; perhaps TRBD1 as D (5 bases). V was clipped by 4 bases and J by 0 bases, with 9 bases between them. Germline V gene sequence: CDR1 SQVTM, CDR2 ANQGSEA. CDR3 length: 13 amino acids. The CDR3: CSVGGLLNTEAFF. CDR3 DNA: TGCAGCGTTGGGGGACTCTTGAACACTGAAGCTTTCTTT.

Comment on this clone: The junction and the germline gene differ at one end; a read error may be behind it. V and J are TRBV7-7 and TRBJ2-5; 11 nucleotides line up with TRBD2. Germline V gene lookup returns CDR1 SSHAT and CDR2 FNYEAQ (reference sequence). This CDR3 comprises 15 residues. Here the CDR3 reads CASSPNSGRAETQYF. Written as DNA, the CDR3 is TGTGCTAGCAGTCCTAATAGCGGGAGGGCGGAGACCCAGTACTTC.

The genes are TRBV6-6 and TRBJ2-3, with 7 bases matching TRBD1. Germline values: CDR1 MNHNY, CDR2 SVGAGI (reference sequence). The CDR3 is 16 amino acids. After removal of 5 bases from V and 2 bases from J, the junction contained 10 bases not matched to a gene. CDR3 region: CASSLRDSRLTDTQYF. CDR3 DNA: TGTGCCAGCAGTCTTCGGGACAGCCGGCTCACAGATACGCAGTATTTT.

A few counts support this clone. This chain uses TRBV28 with TRBJ2-5; 9 bases align to TRBD1. From germline, CDR1 is MDHEN and CDR2 SYDVKM. With 5 bases clipped from V and 5 bases from J, the junction kept 15 bases outside the gene matches. The CDR3 runs 17 residues. CDR3 sequence (DNA): TGTGCCAGCAGTCACCGACAATACAGGGGGCGCGGTGAGACCCAGTACTTC. Its protein product is CASSHRQYRGRGETQYF.